This T cell receptor (beta chain) was obtained from a study of post-analysis software for immune sequencing data. Study observations and caveats: F measure grouped same-batch samples tightly together. Five or six TRBV segments, TRBV5-6, TRBV5-1 and TRBV20-1 among them, were found more frequent in patients than controls.

About this clonotype: The target antigen is unknown.

Trimming pared 7 bases from V and 5 bases from J, leaving 14 bases between. The CDR3 consists of 12 residues. Germline V gene sequence: CDR1 SQVTM, CDR2 ANQGSEA. The TCR beta cDNA libraries contained unique molecular identifiers. Some 450,000 cDNA molecules were recovered from an input of roughly 0.85 to 10 million T cells. Each CDR3 protein is one row after TCRdb ran MiXCR on the PCR reads. The repertoire consists of roughly 600,000 distinct CDR3 sequences, with 44% occurring once and the leading ten covering under 2%. The chain combines TRBV29-1 with TRBJ1-1; D is possibly TRBD1 (5 bases). Source material: blood. The origin of this receptor is a girl under 18 with multiple sclerosis. The chain's CDR3 is CSAPGGGTEAFF. Here the CDR3 DNA reads TGCAGCGCCCCCGGGGGTGGGACTGAAGCTTTCTTT.